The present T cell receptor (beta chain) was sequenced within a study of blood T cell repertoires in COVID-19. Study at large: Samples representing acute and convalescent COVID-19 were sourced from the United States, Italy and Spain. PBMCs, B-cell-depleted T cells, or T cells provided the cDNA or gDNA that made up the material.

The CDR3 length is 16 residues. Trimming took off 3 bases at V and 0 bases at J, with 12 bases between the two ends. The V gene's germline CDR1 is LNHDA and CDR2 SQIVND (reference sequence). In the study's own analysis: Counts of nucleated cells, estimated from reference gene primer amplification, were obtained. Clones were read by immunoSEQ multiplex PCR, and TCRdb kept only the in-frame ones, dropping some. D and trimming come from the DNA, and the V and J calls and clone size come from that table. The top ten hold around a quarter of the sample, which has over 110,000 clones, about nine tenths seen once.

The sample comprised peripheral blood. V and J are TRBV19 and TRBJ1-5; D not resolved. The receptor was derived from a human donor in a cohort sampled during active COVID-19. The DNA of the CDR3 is TGTGCCAGTAGTATTCTCCCAGGATATAGCAATCAGCCCCAGCATTTT. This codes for CASSILPGYSNQPQHF.